Listed here are 7 T cell receptor beta chains from one sample, sequenced in a study of shared clonotypes between healthy human individuals. Here immunoSEQ multiplex PCR was the method, and the copy in TCRdb shows in-frame clones only, minus some. The sample has 2 million to 3 million clones; roughly 92% are singletons. Sequencing was carried out using naive CD4+ T cells sorted from blood. Subset defined: CD45RA+ positively selected. These receptor sequences come from a man between 18 and 29 years old in good health.

CDR3 protein: CASMREYGVEAFF. Written as DNA, the CDR3 is TGTGCCAGCATGCGGGAATACGGGGTTGAAGCTTTCTTT. The rearrangement links TRBV2 to TRBJ1-1; no reliable D call. The germline V gene encodes CDR1 SNHLY and CDR2 FYNNEI. The CDR3 sequence is 13 residues long. Trimming removed 7 bases from V and 7 bases from J, with 16 bases in between.

As concerns this clone: Within the sample, other DNA sequences also encode this same CDR3. This chain connects TRBV7-2 to TRBJ1-1; weak D call: TRBD1 (6 bases). Germline CDR1 is SGHTA and CDR2 is FQGNSA. V shed 3 bases and J shed 2 bases, with 10 bases lying between them. This CDR3 region has 14 residues. The CDR3 here is CASSFGTTNTEAFF. CDR3 nucleotide sequence: TGTGCCAGCAGCTTCGGGACAACTAACACTGAAGCTTTCTTT.

This clone was counted a single time. The chain recombines TRBV7-6 with TRBJ1-6, with D maybe TRBD1 (5 bases). The germline gives CDR1 SGHVS, CDR2 FNYEAQ. The CDR3 is 17 amino acids. The V end lost 4 bases, the J end lost 2 bases, and 15 bases lay between the germline ends. The CDR3 here is CASSSRAAGPYNSPLHF. DNA of the CDR3: TGTGCCAGCAGCTCCAGGGCCGCAGGCCCCTATAATTCACCCCTCCACTTT.

Concerning this clone: Other nucleotide sequences from this sample produce the same CDR3. The J gene is TRBJ1-3, the V gene TRBV7-2; 7 bases agree with TRBD1. After removal of 3 bases from V and 0 bases from J, the junction contained 5 bases not matched to a gene. There are 16 residues in the CDR3. Germline-derived CDR1 and CDR2 are SGHTA and FQGNSA. CDR3 residues: CASSLGQPSSGNTIYF. The CDR3 DNA is TGTGCCAGCAGCTTGGGACAGCCCAGCTCTGGAAACACCATATATTTT.

This chain joins TRBV7-9 and TRBJ1-4; D not resolved. Germline V gene lookup returns CDR1 SEHNR and CDR2 FQNEAQ (reference sequence). The CDR3 loop spans 15 amino acids. The ends were cut back, 1 base at V and 5 bases at J, with 11 bases in the middle. This chain's CDR3 is CASSLVKPLNEKLFF. CDR3 nucleotides: TGTGCCAGCAGCTTAGTAAAACCGTTAAATGAAAAACTGTTTTTT.

This chain links TRBV7-8 with TRBJ2-1; unclear D gene. CDR1 is SGHVS and CDR2 is FQNEAQ in the germline V gene. This CDR3 has 15 residues. V gave up 3 bases and J gave up 0 bases, with 9 bases separating them. CDR3 loop: CASSLTVSSYNEQFF. The CDR3 DNA follows: TGTGCCAGCAGCTTGACTGTGAGCTCCTACAATGAGCAGTTCTTC.

The chain is built from TRBV6-1 and TRBJ1-6, with TRBD1 matching 7 bases. Germline loops: CDR1 MNHNS, CDR2 SASEGT. V was pared by 6 bases and J by 7 bases, with 6 bases of the junction left unmatched. This CDR3 spans 14 amino acids. The DNA for the CDR3 is TGTGCCAGCAGGGCCCCGGGACAGAATTCACCCCTCCACTTT. Its translation is CASRAPGQNSPLHF.